This TCR beta chain was sequenced for a study of cytomegalovirus exposure and HLA in healthy donors. General observations from the study: The investigators catalogued 164 TCR beta chains as cytomegalovirus-associated. Within an earlier analysis, most TCR beta V segments proved productive either about 90% or about 30% of the time.

CDR1 MDHEN and CDR2 SYDVKM come from the germline V gene. CDR3 size: 13 residues. V lost 5 bases to trimming and J lost 0 bases; unmatched junction nucleotides: 0. Comment on this clone: As yet, its antigen is unknown.

Primers: 60 Vbeta forward and 13 Jbeta reverse. Sequencing used immunoSEQ multiplex PCR; TCRdb keeps in-frame clones, though not all of them. The sample carries some 150,000 clones, around 82% recorded once. The V call is TRBV28, the J call TRBJ1-2, with TRBD1 identical over 7 bases. The material sequenced was PBMCs. The sequence derives from a man between 18 and 35 years old in good health and CMV-seropositive. DNA of the CDR3: TGTGCCAGCAGTGGACAGGCTAACTATGGCTACACCTTC. Translation gives CASSGQANYGYTF.